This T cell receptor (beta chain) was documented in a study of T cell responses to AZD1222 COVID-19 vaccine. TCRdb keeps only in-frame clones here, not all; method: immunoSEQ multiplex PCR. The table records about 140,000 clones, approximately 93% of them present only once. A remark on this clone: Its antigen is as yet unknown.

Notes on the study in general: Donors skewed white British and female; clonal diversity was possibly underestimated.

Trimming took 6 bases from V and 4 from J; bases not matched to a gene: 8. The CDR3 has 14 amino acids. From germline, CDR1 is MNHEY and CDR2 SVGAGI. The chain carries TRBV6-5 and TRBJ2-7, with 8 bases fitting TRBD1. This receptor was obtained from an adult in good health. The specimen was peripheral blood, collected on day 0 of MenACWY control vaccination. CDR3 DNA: TGTGCCAGCAGCGACAGGGGTCTAGTTTACGAGCAGTACTTC. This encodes CASSDRGLVYEQYF.